This TCR beta chain came from a study of blood T cell repertoires in COVID-19. The table came from immunoSEQ multiplex PCR; TCRdb's copy has only in-frame clones and leaves some out. The table shows approximately 140,000 clones, with about nine tenths occurring only once. This TCR was sampled from a woman in her sixties with active or convalescent COVID-19. Material for sequencing was peripheral blood.

The CDR3: CASSVETGGEAFF. The CDR3 region has the DNA TGTGCCAGCAGCGTTGAGACAGGGGGCGAAGCTTTCTTT. The genes are TRBV9 and TRBJ1-1; 10 nucleotides line up with TRBD1. Germline CDR1 and CDR2: SGDLS and YYNGEE. This CDR3 is built from 13 residues. V lost 2 bases to trimming and J lost 8 bases; unmatched junction nucleotides: 3.